This T cell receptor beta chain was recorded in a study of cytomegalovirus exposure and HLA in healthy donors. The study, taken as a whole, reports: Highly shared sequence variants in one cluster were likely a sequencing artifact.

60 Vbeta and 13 Jbeta primers were used in PCR. Sequencing was performed with immunoSEQ multiplex PCR; in TCRdb, only in-frame clones are kept and a portion is missing. The table has 150,000 to 200,000 clones, around 85% seen once. The CDR3 runs 14 residues. V lost 3 bases, J lost 5 bases, and 13 bases lay in between. The germline V gene has CDR1 SGHVS and CDR2 FQNEAQ. Concerning this clone: The antigen is undetermined.

This sequence was found in a boy between 2 and 15 years old in good health and CMV-seronegative. The rearrangement links TRBV7-8 to TRBJ2-5, with a tentative D call TRBD2 (5 bases). Sequenced: PBMCs. CDR3 sequence reads: CASSFTGVGETQYF. CDR3 nucleotide sequence: TGTGCCAGCAGCTTCACCGGGGTAGGGGAGACCCAGTACTTC.